The clone carrying this T cell receptor beta chain was picked up a small number of times. Its antigen is not identified. Quantitative 5'-RACE with molecular barcodes generated TCR beta libraries. A single record per CDR3 protein comes from TCRdb applying MiXCR to the 5' RACE reads. The sample includes roughly 300,000 distinct CDR3 sequences, roughly 8% seen only once; the top ten take more than 14%. The entry originates in a study of CD8 T cells in ankylosing spondylitis. Study conclusions and caveats: Reportedly, matched ankylosing spondylitis synovial fluid was significantly enriched for disease-linked clones. Earlier reports found some motif variants in synovial fluid and blood in reactive arthritis. Typical of ankylosing spondylitis blood, it appeared, was a TCR beta motif of fewer than ten highly homologous variants. Clones linked with disease were CD8+ and fairly uncommon in the peripheral blood.

Germline-derived CDR1 and CDR2 are DFQATT and SNEGSKA (reference sequence). The CDR3 spans 16 residues. V was clipped by 1 base and J by 1 base; unmatched bases: 7. The chain joins TRBV20-1 to TRBJ2-4, with 7 bases aligning to TRBD2. The TCR originated in a male donor with ankylosing spondylitis. Sequenced input: blood, either unsorted or a sorted T cell fraction (not recorded which). The CDR3 spells CSARGRWGGAKNIQYF. The CDR3 coding sequence is TGCAGTGCTAGAGGGCGCTGGGGGGGGGCCAAAAACATTCAGTACTTC.